The 17 T cell receptor beta chains below come from one sample, sequenced in a study of CD8 T cells in ankylosing spondylitis. TCRdb called the 5' RACE reads again in MiXCR, with one record for every CDR3 protein. The table lists 100,000 to 150,000 distinct CDR3 sequences, more than 6.5% of them singletons. Sequenced material: blood, either unsorted or a sorted T cell fraction (not recorded which). Receptors were obtained from a male donor with ankylosing spondylitis or in good health (not recorded which).

This clonotype occurred many times. The DNA for the CDR3 is TGCGCCAGCAGCTTGGCCGTGGATAGCTCCTACGAGCAGTACTTC. It is translated as CASSLAVDSSYEQYF. This chain links TRBV5-1 with TRBJ2-7; D not resolved. In germline, CDR1 is SGHRS, CDR2 YFSETQ. This CDR3 has 15 amino acids. The ends were cut back, 0 bases at V and 0 bases at J, with 10 bases in the middle.

This clonotype counts as medium-sized. The J gene is TRBJ1-1, the V gene TRBV5-6; 7 bases are shared with TRBD1. This CDR3 contains 16 residues. The ends lost 0 bases at V and 1 base at J; junction bases unmatched: 6. The germline V gene encodes CDR1 SGHDT and CDR2 YYEEEE. The CDR3 here is CASSLGIHRGNTEAFF. The CDR3 nucleotides read TGTGCCAGCAGCTTGGGGATACACAGGGGGAACACTGAAGCTTTCTTT.

This clonotype was seen a few times. This chain links TRBV7-2 with TRBJ1-3; D remains unclear. CDR1 and CDR2 (germline): SGHTA, FQGNSA. CDR3 length: 15 amino acids. V was shortened by 0 bases and J by 0 bases, with 6 bases between the two germline ends. The CDR3 is CASSLASGSGNTIYF. The DNA of the CDR3 is TGTGCCAGCAGCTTAGCGTCAGGCTCTGGAAACACCATATATTTT.

This clonotype was recorded many times. The V gene is TRBV12-3 or TRBV12-4, the J gene TRBJ1-2, with TRBD1 as a possible D gene (5 bases). The CDR3 length is 15 residues. Trimming pared 0 bases from V and 6 bases from J, leaving 14 bases between. CDR3 sequence: CASSLAQGTKDGYTF. CDR3 nucleotide sequence: TGTGCCAGCAGTTTAGCGCAGGGAACGAAAGATGGCTACACCTTC.

This clonotype has a count of ten or more. This chain links TRBV5-1 with TRBJ2-5; no firm D call. V was trimmed by 0 bases and J by 5 bases, leaving 5 bases between them. The CDR3 is 12 residues long. Germline V gene sequence: CDR1 SGHRS, CDR2 YFSETQ. CDR3 DNA sequence: TGCGCCAGCAGCTTGGCAAGTGAGACCCAGTACTTC. This sequence encodes CASSLASETQYF.

This clonotype has at least ten counts. The chain is built from TRBV12-3 or TRBV12-4 and TRBJ1-1, with a tentative D call TRBD1 (5 bases). CDR3 length equals 16 residues. V lost 6 bases to trimming and J lost 1 base, with 18 bases between them. CDR3 sequence reads: CASSLKGQGRNTEAFF. The CDR3 nucleotides read TGTGCCAGCAGCCTAAAGGGGCAGGGACGGAACACTGAAGCTTTCTTT.

This clonotype was seen ten or more times. V is TRBV20-1 and J is TRBJ2-5; no definite D call. Trimming pared 5 bases from V and 1 base from J, leaving 11 bases between. Germline CDR1 DFQATT, CDR2 SNEGSKA (reference sequence). The CDR3 runs to 13 residues. The CDR3 bases are TGCAGTGCTCCCCGTCCAGGCCAAGAGACCCAGTACTTC. Residues: CSAPRPGQETQYF.

This clonotype appeared many times. The chain carries TRBV5-1 and TRBJ1-4; 8 bases are shared with TRBD1. The CDR3 runs to 17 residues. The J segment lost 7 bases and the V segment lost 1 base, leaving 12 bases of the junction unmatched. The germline V gene has CDR1 SGHRS and CDR2 YFSETQ. The CDR3 region has the DNA TGCGCCAGCAGCTTGTCCACCTCCAGGGGGCGCGGTGAAAAACTGTTTTTT. Its translation is CASSLSTSRGRGEKLFF.

This clonotype was observed many times. This chain joins TRBV5-1 and TRBJ1-6; 12 bases are a match to TRBD1. The ends lost 4 bases at V and 9 bases at J; junction bases unmatched: 8. This CDR3 spans 16 amino acids. Germline V gives CDR1 SGHRS, CDR2 YFSETQ. CDR3: CASSDPGQGARSPLHF. The CDR3, as DNA: TGCGCCAGCAGCGACCCGGGACAGGGGGCTCGTTCACCCCTCCACTTT.

This clonotype came up many times. The rearrangement uses TRBV4-2 and TRBJ2-7; D perhaps matches TRBD1 (6 bases). Trimming left V 1 base short and J 3 bases short, with 7 bases between. The germline gives CDR1 LGHNA, CDR2 YNFKEQ. The CDR3 spans 13 residues. The CDR3 nucleotides are TGTGCCAGCAGCCAAGGGGGGCTCTACGAGCAGTACTTC. This gives the protein CASSQGGLYEQYF.

This clonotype was recorded at least ten times. The V and J genes are TRBV24-1 and TRBJ2-5; 9 bases map to TRBD1. V gave up 4 bases and J gave up 3 bases; unmatched junction bases: 5. Germline loops: CDR1 KGHDR, CDR2 SFDVKD. CDR3 length equals 15 residues. The CDR3 coding sequence is TGTGCCACCAGTGACCCTAGGACAGGGGAAGAGACCCAGTACTTC. This codes for CATSDPRTGEETQYF.

This clonotype was observed at least ten times. J is TRBJ1-2 and V is TRBV4-1; the D gene is possibly TRBD1 (6 bases). CDR3 length equals 11 residues. Germline values: CDR1 MGHRA, CDR2 YSYEKL. The V gene lost 3 bases and the J gene lost 7 bases, with 6 bases spanning the gap. The CDR3 is CASSHRGGYTF. CDR3 DNA: TGCGCCAGCAGCCACAGGGGTGGCTACACCTTC.

This clonotype showed up many times. The rearrangement links TRBV18 to TRBJ2-2; D is unresolved. V lost 4 bases to trimming and J lost 4 bases, with 16 bases between them. Germline V gives CDR1 KGHSH, CDR2 LQKENI. The CDR3 length is 16 residues. The CDR3 reads CASSLSPPPGTGELFF. CDR3 bases: TGTGCCAGCTCACTATCACCCCCCCCGGGCACCGGGGAGCTGTTTTTT. The full variable domain, completed using reference TRBV18 and TRBJ2-2, is NAGVMQNPRHLVRRRGQEARLRCSPMKGHSHVYWYRQLPEEGLKFMVYLQKENIIDESGMPKERFSAEFPKEGPSILRIQQVVRGDSAAYFCASSLSPPPGTGELFFGEGSRLTVL.

This clonotype was detected many times. J is TRBJ1-6 and V is TRBV6-5; tentative D call: TRBD1 (6 bases). The germline CDR1 and CDR2 sequences are MNHEY and SVGAGI. This CDR3 comprises 17 residues. With 0 bases removed from V and 10 bases from J, the gap between germline ends came to 19 bases. CDR3 in amino acids: CASSYSINPVQGSPLHF. The CDR3 DNA reads as TGTGCCAGCAGTTACTCGATAAACCCGGTGCAGGGGTCACCCCTCCACTTT.

This clonotype was recorded many times. V gene TRBV5-1 combines with J gene TRBJ2-7; tentatively, D is TRBD1 (5 bases). V lost 1 base and J lost 2, with 10 bases in between. CDR1 is SGHRS, CDR2 YFSETQ, per germline. CDR3 length: 14 residues. CDR3 in amino acids: CASSLFQGTYEQYF. CDR3 sequence (DNA): TGCGCCAGCAGCTTGTTCCAGGGCACCTACGAGCAGTACTTC.

This clonotype was detected ten times or more. This rearrangement joins TRBV2 to TRBJ1-1, with D tentatively TRBD1 (6 bases). The V gene's germline CDR1 is SNHLY and CDR2 FYNNEI. V lost 8 bases to trimming and J lost 2 bases, with 12 bases between them. The CDR3 has 13 amino acids. The CDR3 protein is CASRRTANTEAFF. Here the CDR3 DNA reads TGTGCCAGCCGACGGACAGCTAACACTGAAGCTTTCTTT.

Many counts were recorded for this clonotype. This chain joins TRBV28 and TRBJ2-3; unclear D gene. Germline CDR1 and CDR2: MDHEN and SYDVKM. The CDR3 is 13 amino acids. Trimming took 5 bases from V and 0 from J, leaving 6 bases between them. The CDR3 spells CASSPDSTDTQYF. CDR3 coding DNA: TGTGCCAGCAGTCCCGATAGCACAGATACGCAGTATTTT. Full variable domain (outside the CDR3, taken from reference TRBV28 and TRBJ2-3): DVKVTQSSRYLVKRTGEKVFLECVQDMDHENMFWYRQDPGLGLRLIYFSYDVKMKEKGDIPEGYSVSREKKERFSLILESASTNQTSMYLCASSPDSTDTQYFGPGTRLTVL.